This TCR beta chain was identified in a study of blood T cells in healthy people across ages. Study-wide points: PBMCs that were unsorted prevented a conclusive naive versus antigen-experienced comparison.

A second PCR of about 7 to 11 cycles used a sample-barcoded 5' primer and a J-beta primer mix. TCRdb itself ran the 5' RACE reads through MiXCR, one entry per CDR3 protein. The top ten clones hold 28% of a sample with 800,000 to 900,000 distinct CDR3 sequences, about 59% of them seen once. Drawn from each donor were 7.5 to 10 milliliters of peripheral blood. The CDR3 spans 16 residues. Germline CDR1 reads MNHEY; CDR2 reads SMNVEV (reference sequence). V gave up 2 bases and J gave up 4 bases; unmatched junction bases: 7. On this clonotype itself: The target antigen is unknown.

Input material: blood. The chain has TRBV27 and TRBJ1-2, with 10 bases that match TRBD1. This clonotype was sampled from a man under 40 in good health. The CDR3 DNA reads TGTGCCAGCAGTTTAGTCCGGGACAGGGGAGGCTATGGCTACACCTTC. Its protein product is CASSLVRDRGGYGYTF.